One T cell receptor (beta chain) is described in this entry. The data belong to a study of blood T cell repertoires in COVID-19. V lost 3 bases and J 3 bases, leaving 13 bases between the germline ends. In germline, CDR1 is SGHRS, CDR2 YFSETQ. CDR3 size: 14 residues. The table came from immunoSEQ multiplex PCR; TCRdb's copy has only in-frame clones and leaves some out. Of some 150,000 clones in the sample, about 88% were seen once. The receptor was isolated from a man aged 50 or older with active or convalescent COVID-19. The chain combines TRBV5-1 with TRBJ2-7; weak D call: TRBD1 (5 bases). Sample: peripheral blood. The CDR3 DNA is TGCGCCAGCAGCTCTGGACACGGCATCTACGAGCAGTACTTC. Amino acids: CASSSGHGIYEQYF. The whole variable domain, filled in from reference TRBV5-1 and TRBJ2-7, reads KAGVTQTPRYLIKTRGQQVTLSCSPISGHRSVSWYQQTPGQGLQFLFEYFSETQRNKGNFPGRFSGRQFSNSRSEMNVSTLELGDSALYLCASSSGHGIYEQYFGPGTRLTVT.